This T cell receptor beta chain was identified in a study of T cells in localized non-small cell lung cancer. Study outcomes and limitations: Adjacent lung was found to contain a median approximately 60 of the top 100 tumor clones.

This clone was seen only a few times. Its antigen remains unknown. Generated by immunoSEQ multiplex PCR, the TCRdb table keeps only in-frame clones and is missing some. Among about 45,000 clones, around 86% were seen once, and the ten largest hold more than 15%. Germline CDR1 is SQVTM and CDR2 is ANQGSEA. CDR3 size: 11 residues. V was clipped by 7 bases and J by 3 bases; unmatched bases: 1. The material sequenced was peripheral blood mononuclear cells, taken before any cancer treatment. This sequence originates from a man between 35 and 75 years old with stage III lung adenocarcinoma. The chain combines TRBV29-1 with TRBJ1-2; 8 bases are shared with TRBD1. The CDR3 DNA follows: TGCAGCGCGACAGGGGACTATGGCTACACCTTC. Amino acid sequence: CSATGDYGYTF.